One T cell receptor delta chain is described in this entry. Its target is not known. This sample is part of a study of Vδ1+ human thymocytes. Per germline, CDR1 TSWWSYY and CDR2 QGS. The CDR3 loop spans 17 amino acids. V gave up 0 bases and J gave up 0 bases, with 14 bases separating them. The template was reverse-transcribed extracted RNA. Multiplex PCR used pooled V-gene forward primers and a constant-region reverse primer to amplify CDR3s. TCRdb re-processed the multiplex PCR reads using CATT. The sample shows about 54,000 delta-chain clones, 15% to 20% of them seen only once. Broader study findings: Bulk data may be misread because of unexpected Vdelta2 sequences. Highly polyclonal TRG and TRD repertoires with Gaussian CDR3 length distributions appeared in thymus.

The chain carries TRDV1 and TRDJ1; maybe TRDD2 (5 bases). Source material: Vdelta1+ gamma-delta thymocytes from the thymus. Subset: FACS-sorted CD3+ TCRalphabeta- TCRVdelta1+ TCRVdelta2- thymocytes. The sequence was obtained from a boy in the first two years of life who had congenital heart surgery. The CDR3 loop reads CALGELALRRNTDKLIF. Here the CDR3 DNA reads TGTGCTCTTGGGGAACTCGCCCTTCGGAGAAACACCGATAAACTCATCTTT.